Shown below are 19 T cell receptor beta chains from a single sample sequenced in a study of Graves' ophthalmopathy and Graves' hyperthyroidism. The TCR beta CDR3 regions underwent amplification from RNA transcripts. An opening RT-PCR round employed HTBI primers and preceded a second-round multiplex PCR. A single record per CDR3 protein comes from TCRdb applying MiXCR to the multiplex PCR reads. The sample has hundreds of thousands of distinct CDR3 sequences; about 38% are singletons. The sample taken for sequencing was peripheral blood. Receptors originate from an adult man with Graves' ophthalmopathy.

This clonotype was detected many times. V and J are TRBV7-9 and TRBJ1-4; 11 bases agree with TRBD1. Germline CDR1 reads SEHNR; CDR2 reads FQNEAQ (reference sequence). The CDR3 runs to 15 residues. V shed 6 bases, J shed 6 bases, and the junction held 6 bases outside the gene matches. CDR3: CASSSGTGGYEKLFF. CDR3 DNA: TGTGCCAGCAGTTCCGGGACAGGGGGATATGAAAAACTGTTTTTT.

On this clonotype itself: This may arise from a read error, as a much more abundant clone is one base away. The J gene is TRBJ2-7, the V gene TRBV7-9; TRBD1 matches at 8 bases. After removal of 5 bases from V and 2 bases from J, the junction contained 11 bases not matched to a gene. Per germline, CDR1 SEHNR and CDR2 FQNEAQ (reference sequence). This CDR3 has 16 amino acids. CDR3 amino acids: CASSTARGRIPYEQYF. Written as DNA, the CDR3 is TGTGCCAGCAGCACTGCCAGGGGGCGAATCCCCTACGAGCAGTACTTC.

V gene TRBV10-3 combines with J gene TRBJ1-2; the D is unclear. Between the trimmed V and J ends, which lost 4 bases and 2 bases, there was a span of 14 bases. The CDR3 contains 15 residues. Germline values: CDR1 ENHRY, CDR2 SYGVKD. CDR3 protein: CAISGRKAPNYGYTF. As DNA, the CDR3 is TGTGCCATCAGTGGACGGAAGGCTCCAAACTATGGCTACACCTTC.

Ten or more counts support this clonotype. V gene TRBV7-9 combines with J gene TRBJ1-1; tentative D call: TRBD1 (6 bases). The CDR3 extends over 12 amino acids. V lost 7 bases, J lost 4 bases, and 10 bases lay in between. From germline, CDR1 is SEHNR and CDR2 FQNEAQ (reference sequence). Here the CDR3 reads CASTQGLTEAFF. The CDR3, as DNA: TGTGCCAGCACTCAGGGGCTCACTGAAGCTTTCTTT.

This chain connects TRBV30 to TRBJ1-1; the D gene is possibly TRBD1 (5 bases). The germline CDR1 and CDR2 sequences are GTSNPN and SVGIG (reference sequence). Between the trimmed V and J ends, which lost 3 bases and 1 base, there was a span of 12 bases. CDR3 length: 14 amino acids. The DNA of the CDR3 is TGTGCCTGGAGAGAAGGGGTCGAGAACACTGAAGCTTTCTTT. Encoded protein: CAWREGVENTEAFF.

J is TRBJ2-6 and V is TRBV6-1; 9 bases line up with TRBD1. Germline loops: CDR1 MNHNS, CDR2 SASEGT. The CDR3 consists of 17 residues. The J segment lost 0 bases and the V segment lost 4 bases, leaving 4 bases of the junction unmatched. DNA for the CDR3: TGTGCCAGCAGTGGCGGGACAGGGAACTCTGGGGCCAACGTCCTGACTTTC. Residues: CASSGGTGNSGANVLTF.

Concerning this clonotype itself: With a much larger clone just one base away, this may be a read error. The chain uses TRBV19 and TRBJ2-6; possible D gene TRBD1, 5 bases. There are 17 residues in the CDR3. Looked up from germline, CDR1 is LNHDA and CDR2 is SQIVND (reference sequence). V gave up 4 bases and J gave up 2 bases, with 15 bases separating them. CDR3 DNA sequence: TGTGCCAGTAGTAGGCGACAGTGGAGAACTGGGGCCAACGTCCTGACTTTC. It yields the protein CASSRRQWRTGANVLTF.

The sample holds many counts of this clonotype. The chain links TRBV7-6 to TRBJ2-7; TRBD2 is a possible D gene (6 bases). V was shortened by 1 base and J by 5 bases, with 12 bases between the two germline ends. Germline-derived CDR1 and CDR2 are SGHVS and FNYEAQ. This CDR3 region has 14 residues. The CDR3 here is CASSLGAEGDEQYF. CDR3 coding DNA: TGTGCCAGCAGCTTAGGGGCGGAGGGAGACGAGCAGTACTTC.

This clonotype was found many times. This chain links TRBV12-3 or TRBV12-4 with TRBJ2-2; 7 bases line up with TRBD1. V lost 4 bases and J lost 3; bases outside the gene matches: 5. This CDR3 contains 15 residues. The CDR3 bases are TGTGCCAGCAGTTCGGGACAGTTACACACCGGGGAGCTGTTTTTT. Amino acid sequence: CASSSGQLHTGELFF.

The CDR3 region has the DNA TGCAGCGTTGAGGACGACAGGTCCTACGAGCAGTACTTC. Amino acid sequence: CSVEDDRSYEQYF. V and J are TRBV29-1 and TRBJ2-7; D possibly corresponds to TRBD1 (6 bases). CDR1 is SQVTM and CDR2 is ANQGSEA in the germline V gene. Trimming stripped 3 bases from V and 1 base from J, with 10 bases between. The CDR3 contains 13 residues.

This clonotype appeared many times. J is TRBJ1-3 and V is TRBV12-3 or TRBV12-4; D not resolved. The CDR3 covers 17 residues. The ends were cut back, 6 bases at V and 0 bases at J, with 18 bases in the middle. This CDR3 is CASRPFWTAVSGNTIYF. CDR3 nucleotides: TGTGCCAGCAGGCCGTTTTGGACGGCAGTCTCTGGAAACACCATATATTTT.

Written as DNA, the CDR3 is TGTGCCAGCAGCTTAGAGTTGCGGGCTAGCACAGATACGCAGTATTTT. It translates to CASSLELRASTDTQYF. V usage is TRBV7-2 and J usage is TRBJ2-3, with a weak D call TRBD2 (5 bases). The CDR3 covers 16 residues. V was clipped by 1 base and J by 0 bases, with 11 bases between them. Germline lookup yields CDR1 SGHTA and CDR2 FQGNSA.

In its sample, this clonotype was seen many times. The chain has TRBV15 and TRBJ2-7, with 9 bases aligning to TRBD1. J was trimmed by 3 bases and V by 4 bases; bases with no gene match: 7. This CDR3 region has 15 residues. The germline CDR1 and CDR2 sequences are LNHNV and YYDKDF (reference sequence). Here the CDR3 DNA reads TGTGCCACCAGCATTTCCGACAGGGGGGTCTACGAGCAGTACTTC. Its translation: CATSISDRGVYEQYF.

Ten or more counts support this clonotype. V gene TRBV10-3 combines with J gene TRBJ1-1; 7 nucleotides match TRBD1. The CDR3 runs 14 residues. The trim removed 10 bases at V and 1 base at J, leaving 9 bases unmatched. CDR1 ENHRY and CDR2 SYGVKD come from the germline V gene. The CDR3 DNA reads as TGTGCCACCGGTCCGGGACAGAAGAACACTGAAGCTTTCTTT. Protein: CATGPGQKNTEAFF.

This clonotype was counted between two and nine times. The rearrangement joins TRBV10-3 to TRBJ1-1; the match to TRBD1 covers 9 bases. Germline lookup yields CDR1 ENHRY and CDR2 SYGVKD. Trimming removed 10 bases from V and 10 bases from J; junction bases left unmatched: 7. There are 11 residues in the CDR3. The CDR3 coding sequence is TGTGCCAGCAGACAGGGGGTGGGAGCTTTCTTT. Translating it yields CASRQGVGAFF.

There are many counts of this clonotype. The chain uses TRBV19 and TRBJ1-5; 9 bases are a match to TRBD1. Germline V CDR1 and CDR2: LNHDA, SQIVND (reference sequence). The CDR3 is 13 residues long. The V gene end was trimmed by 3 bases and the J gene end by 6 bases; junction bases not matched to a gene: 0. CDR3: CASSMDRGQPQHF. DNA of the CDR3: TGTGCCAGTAGTATGGACAGGGGTCAGCCCCAGCATTTT.

The sample holds many counts of this clonotype. The chain carries TRBV5-1 and TRBJ1-1; no reliable D call. With 6 bases removed from V and 1 base from J, the gap between germline ends came to 13 bases. This CDR3 contains 14 residues. Per the germline V gene, CDR1 is SGHRS and CDR2 is YFSETQ. CDR3 coding DNA: TGCGCCAGCACCCTCTGGGGAGGGAACACTGAAGCTTTCTTT. This codes for CASTLWGGNTEAFF.

In its sample, this clonotype was seen many times. V is TRBV25-1 and J is TRBJ1-2, with D uncertain. Trimming pared 4 bases from V and 1 base from J, leaving 10 bases between. CDR1 MGHDK and CDR2 SYGVNS come from the germline V gene. This CDR3 has 14 residues. The CDR3 DNA reads as TGTGCCAGCAGTGCCCCTGGGCATAACTATGGCTACACCTTC. Translating gives CASSAPGHNYGYTF.

The chain has TRBV11-1 and TRBJ2-7; 8 nucleotides agree with TRBD1. The CDR3 loop spans 12 amino acids. CDR1 is SGHAT and CDR2 is FQDESV in the germline V gene (reference sequence). The junction had 3 bases not matched to a gene; V was cut back by 4 bases and J by 7 bases. The CDR3 bases are TGTGCCAGCAGCTGGACAGGGACAGAGCAGTACTTC. Its protein is CASSWTGTEQYF.